This T cell receptor beta chain was retrieved from a study of T cell responses to AZD1222 COVID-19 vaccine. Findings and limits, study-wide: The sample set comprised mostly white British donors with more females, and clonal diversity was possibly underestimated. Sampling captured repertoires only after the peak T cell response. CD4 TCRs associated with vaccination spanned spike, dominating at 160-218 and 743-854. Increased Spike-specific TCR breadth and depth were observed after two AZD1222 doses.

The CDR3 length is 15 residues. The germline V gene has CDR1 SGHTS and CDR2 YDEGEE. Trimming removed 1 base from V and 6 bases from J; junction bases left unmatched: 7. Notes on this clone: No antigen is known for it.

Profiled with immunoSEQ multiplex PCR; TCRdb holds only in-frame clones, not every one. Of 90,000 to 100,000 clones in the sample, roughly 90% were seen once. The J gene is TRBJ2-1, the V gene TRBV5-8; the match to TRBD2 covers 7 bases. The sequence came from an adult who received the AZD1222 COVID-19 vaccine. Sample: peripheral blood, taken 28 days after the second AZD1222 dose. CDR3 sequence reads: CASSLTRLAGNEQFF. DNA for the CDR3: TGTGCCAGCAGCTTGACGCGACTAGCAGGCAATGAGCAGTTCTTC.